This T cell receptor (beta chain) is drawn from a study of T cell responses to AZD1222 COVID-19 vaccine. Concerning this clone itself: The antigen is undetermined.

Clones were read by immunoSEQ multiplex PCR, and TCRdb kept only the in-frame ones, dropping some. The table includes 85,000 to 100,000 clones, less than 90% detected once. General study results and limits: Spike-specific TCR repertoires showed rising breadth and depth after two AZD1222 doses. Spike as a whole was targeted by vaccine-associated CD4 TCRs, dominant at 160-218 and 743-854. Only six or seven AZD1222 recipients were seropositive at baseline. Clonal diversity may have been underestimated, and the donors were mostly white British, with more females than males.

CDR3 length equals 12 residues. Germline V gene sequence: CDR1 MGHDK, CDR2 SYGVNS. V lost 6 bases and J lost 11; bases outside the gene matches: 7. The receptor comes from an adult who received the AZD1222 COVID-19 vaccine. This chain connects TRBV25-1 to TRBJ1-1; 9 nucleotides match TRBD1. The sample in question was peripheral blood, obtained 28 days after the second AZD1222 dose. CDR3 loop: CASRQGAGAAFF. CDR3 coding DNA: TGTGCCAGCAGACAGGGGGCCGGAGCGGCTTTCTTT. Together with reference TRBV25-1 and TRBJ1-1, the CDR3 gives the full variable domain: EADIYQTPRYLVIGTGKKITLECSQTMGHDKMYWYQQDPGMELHLIHYSYGVNSTEKGDLSSESTVSRIRTEHFPLTLESARPSHTSQYLCASRQGAGAAFFGQGTRLTVV.